Listed below are T cell receptor beta chains from one sample, sequenced in a study of blood T cell repertoires in COVID-19. Produced via immunoSEQ multiplex PCR; TCRdb's table is partial and in-frame only. This table holds fewer than 150,000 clones, about 83% found once. The sequencing input was peripheral blood. All receptors derive from a human donor in a cohort sampled during active COVID-19. CDR3s leave out the opening cysteine and the closing phenylalanine or tryptophan. D genes are given only for firm matches. Size is omitted from some rows. Given values are once, few, many or a class for expanded clones.

13 - TRBJ1-4 TRBV18 - ASSPPSLPGEKLF
13 - TRBJ1-3 TRBV7-8 - ASSLGEGRGNTIY
14 - TRBJ2-7 TRBV5-1 TRBD2 ASSPTSGQSSYEQY
11 few TRBJ2-5 TRBV10-3 - AISEGGGETQY
12 once TRBJ1-1 TRBV25-1 - ASSHTDMNTEAF
13 - TRBJ2-5 TRBV11-2 - ASSLDGGHFETQY
14 - TRBJ2-1 TRBV6-7 TRBD2 ASSLLSGGGAPEQF
12 - TRBJ2-3 TRBV6-6 TRBD2 ASSPGLAGATQY
11 - TRBJ1-1 TRBV4-2 - ASSRDRNTEAF
13 - TRBJ2-5 TRBV30 TRBD2 AWSGTGTRGVAQY
11 - TRBJ1-2 TRBV12-3/TRBV12-4 - ASSYGPNYGYT
14 - TRBJ2-7 TRBV7-9 - ASSLAFSGPSYEQY
12 - TRBJ2-4 TRBV7-9 - ASSLAAAKNIQY
15 - TRBJ2-5 TRBV3-1/TRBV3-2 - ASSQRGGRRGQETQY
16 - TRBJ2-5 TRBV4-2 TRBD2 ASSQDGGSGDTQETQY
13 - TRBJ1-1 TRBV18 TRBD1 ASSPGQGAIDEAF
11 - TRBJ2-7 TRBV27 - ASSFSTAYEQY
12 - TRBJ1-3 TRBV5-4 - ASSFEHSGNTIY
13 - TRBJ2-5 TRBV10-3 TRBD1 AISDIGQGEETQY
13 - TRBJ2-2 TRBV2 - ASSHRTGYTGELF
13 once TRBJ1-2 TRBV6-2/TRBV6-3 - ASSYSLTMFYGYT
13 - TRBJ2-1 TRBV10-3 - AIRPTGLNYNEQF
13 - TRBJ1-3 TRBV21-1 - ASSTAGSSGNTIY
14 - TRBJ2-1 TRBV4-1 TRBD2 ASSQGALAGEDEQF
13 - TRBJ2-5 TRBV5-6 - ASSLAGGGQETQY
16 many TRBJ1-5 TRBV6-1 TRBD1 ASSEAGTGTTSNQPQH
10 - TRBJ1-1 TRBV12-3/TRBV12-4 - ASSFAESEAF
9 - TRBJ1-2 TRBV20-1 - SASRVPGYT
10 - TRBJ2-2 TRBV2 - ASGAISGELF
11 - TRBJ1-3 TRBV11-2 - ASSLERENTIY
15 - TRBJ1-5 TRBV5-8 - ASSQRVRGVDNQPQH
15 - TRBJ2-5 TRBV6-9 - AIHRGGPQSRGETQY